This TCR beta chain emerged from a study of blood T cell repertoires in COVID-19. Overall study context: There were acute and convalescent COVID-19 samples, and they came from the United States, Italy and Spain.

This study enrolled people aged 18 to 89 from about two dozen US geographic areas. Assignment of participants to cohorts was predicated upon participant-reported clinical history. Donors of Cohort 3 who recovered were those that had two negative PCRs, clearance, or symptom resolution. With V trimmed by 6 bases and J by 4 bases, 8 bases remained unmatched. Germline CDR1 reads WSHSY; CDR2 reads SAAADI. The CDR3 is 15 residues long. This clone was recorded only once. Some clones are missing from TCRdb's copy, which holds only in-frame ones; the method was immunoSEQ multiplex PCR. The sample comprises 110,000 to 150,000 clones, about 85% of which are singletons, and 6.2% rests with the top ten.

The sequence came from a woman in her forties who had recovered from COVID-19. The sample was PBMCs or T cells enriched from blood (not recorded which). This chain links TRBV10-2 with TRBJ1-1, with 10 positions matching TRBD1. CDR3 in amino acids: CASRGTGEGSTEAFF. CDR3 coding DNA: TGCGCCAGCAGGGGGACAGGGGAAGGTTCCACTGAAGCTTTCTTT.